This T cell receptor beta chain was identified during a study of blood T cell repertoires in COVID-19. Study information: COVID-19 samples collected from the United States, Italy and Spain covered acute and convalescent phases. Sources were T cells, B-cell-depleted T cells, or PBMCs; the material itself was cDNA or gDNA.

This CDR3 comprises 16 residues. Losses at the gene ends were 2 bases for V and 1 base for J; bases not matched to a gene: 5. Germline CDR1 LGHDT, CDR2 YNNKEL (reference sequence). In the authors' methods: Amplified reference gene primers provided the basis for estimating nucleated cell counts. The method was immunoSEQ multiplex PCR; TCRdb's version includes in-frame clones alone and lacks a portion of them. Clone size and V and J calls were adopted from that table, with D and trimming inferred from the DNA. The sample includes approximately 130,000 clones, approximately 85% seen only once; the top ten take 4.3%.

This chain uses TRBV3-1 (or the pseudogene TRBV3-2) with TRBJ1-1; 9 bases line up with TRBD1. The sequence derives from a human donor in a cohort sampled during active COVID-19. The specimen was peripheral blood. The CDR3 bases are TGTGCCAGCAGCCAAACACAGGGGGCGAAGAACACTGAAGCTTTCTTT. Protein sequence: CASSQTQGAKNTEAFF.